This T cell receptor (beta chain) is drawn from a study of T cell responses to AZD1222 COVID-19 vaccine. CDR3 length equals 13 residues. The V end lost 1 base, the J end lost 7 bases, and 6 bases lay between the germline ends. Germline CDR1 KGHDR, CDR2 SFDVKD. Clones were sequenced by immunoSEQ multiplex PCR, and TCRdb holds only the in-frame ones, with some missing. This sample has approximately 100,000 clones, with 91% found just once. The TCR originated in an adult in good health. The J gene is TRBJ1-4, the V gene TRBV24-1, with D possibly TRBD1 on 5 matching bases. Material: peripheral blood, obtained on day 0 of AZD1222 vaccination. Here the CDR3 DNA reads TGTGCCACCAGTGATTTTAGGGGTGAAAAACTGTTTTTT. It encodes CATSDFRGEKLFF.